The 16 T cell receptor beta chains below all came from one sample that was sequenced in a study of cytomegalovirus exposure and HLA in healthy donors. Primers for the PCR totalled 60 Vbeta and 13 Jbeta. Measured with immunoSEQ multiplex PCR; TCRdb has only the in-frame clones, and not every one. Among about 120,000 clones listed, roughly 80% were seen once. The sample taken for sequencing was PBMCs. The receptors here all came from a man in his sixties in good health and CMV-seropositive.

The CDR3 bases are TGCAGCGTTCGCAACCGGACTAGCGGTACCTACGAGCAGTACTTC. Its translation: CSVRNRTSGTYEQYF. The V and J genes are TRBV29-1 and TRBJ2-7; 10 positions agree with TRBD2. The V segment lost 5 bases and the J segment 2 bases; nucleotides outside the gene matches: 9. Germline lookup yields CDR1 SQVTM and CDR2 ANQGSEA. The CDR3 covers 15 residues.

The rearrangement uses TRBV5-1 and TRBJ2-3, with D perhaps matching TRBD1 (6 bases). CDR3 length: 16 residues. The V gene's germline CDR1 is SGHRS and CDR2 YFSETQ. V lost 0 bases to trimming and J lost 5 bases, with 16 bases between them. CDR3 amino acids: CASSLGAQGLGDTQYF. The CDR3, as DNA: TGCGCCAGCAGCTTGGGGGCGCAGGGGCTGGGAGATACGCAGTATTTT. The full variable domain, rest sourced from reference TRBV5-1 and TRBJ2-3, is KAGVTQTPRYLIKTRGQQVTLSCSPISGHRSVSWYQQTPGQGLQFLFEYFSETQRNKGNFPGRFSGRQFSNSRSEMNVSTLELGDSALYLCASSLGAQGLGDTQYFGPGTRLTVL.

This clone occurred a few times. The chain has TRBV28 and TRBJ1-2; 7 positions agree with TRBD1. The CDR3 loop spans 13 amino acids. Trimming removed 11 bases from V and 2 bases from J; junction bases left unmatched: 8. Germline V gene sequence: CDR1 MDHEN, CDR2 SYDVKM. In nucleotides, the CDR3 is TGTGCCGCAGAGACAGGGTTAAACTATGGCTACACCTTC. Its protein is CAAETGLNYGYTF.

The rearrangement links TRBV9 to TRBJ2-5; D may be TRBD1 (6 bases). The length of the CDR3 is 14 residues. With 4 bases removed from V and 4 bases from J, the gap between germline ends came to 14 bases. CDR1 and CDR2 from the germline V gene are SGDLS and YYNGEE. The CDR3: CASSMRTAGETQYF. CDR3 nucleotide sequence: TGTGCCAGCAGCATGAGGACAGCCGGAGAGACCCAGTACTTC. Complete variable domain (other parts from reference TRBV9 and TRBJ2-5): DSGVTQTPKHLITATGQRVTLRCSPRSGDLSVYWYQQSLDQGLQFLIQYYNGEERAKGNILERFSAQQFPDLHSELNLSSLELGDSALYFCASSMRTAGETQYFGPGTRLLVL.

This clone was detected a few times. The rearrangement joins TRBV11-1 to TRBJ2-3; the D gene is possibly TRBD2 (6 bases). Trimming stripped 6 bases from V and 4 bases from J, with 23 bases between. CDR3 length: 17 amino acids. CDR1 SGHAT and CDR2 FQDESV come from the germline V gene (reference sequence). CDR3 protein: CASRSRDVSPGADTQYF. CDR3 coding DNA: TGTGCCAGCAGAAGCCGGGACGTCTCCCCGGGAGCAGATACGCAGTATTTT. The variable domain in full, completed from reference TRBV11-1 and TRBJ2-3, reads EAEVAQSPRYKITEKSQAVAFWCDPISGHATLYWYRQILGQGPELLVQFQDESVVDDSQLPKDRFSAERLKGVDSTLKIQPAELGDSAMYLCASRSRDVSPGADTQYFGPGTRLTVL.

This clone was seen just once. This chain links TRBV6-5 with TRBJ2-7; 7 positions match TRBD1. Trimming removed 5 bases from V and 7 bases from J; junction bases left unmatched: 8. The CDR3 is 13 residues long. Germline loops: CDR1 MNHEY, CDR2 SVGAGI. The CDR3 DNA reads TGTGCCAGCAGTACGACAGGGATTGGGGAGCAGTACTTC. As protein: CASSTTGIGEQYF.

The genes are TRBV5-1 and TRBJ2-3; tentatively, D is TRBD2 (6 bases). V lost 0 bases to trimming and J lost 4 bases, with 9 bases between them. The CDR3 has 14 residues. The germline V gene has CDR1 SGHRS and CDR2 YFSETQ. DNA for the CDR3: TGCGCCAGCAGCTTGGCCGGGAGTTCAGATACGCAGTATTTT. It yields the protein CASSLAGSSDTQYF. The full variable domain, in which reference TRBV5-1 and TRBJ2-3 provide the parts outside the CDR3, is KAGVTQTPRYLIKTRGQQVTLSCSPISGHRSVSWYQQTPGQGLQFLFEYFSETQRNKGNFPGRFSGRQFSNSRSEMNVSTLELGDSALYLCASSLAGSSDTQYFGPGTRLTVL.

This clone was detected only once. The V gene is TRBV18, the J gene TRBJ1-6; 8 bases map to TRBD1. CDR3 length equals 15 residues. Germline V lookup: CDR1 KGHSH, CDR2 LQKENI. V dropped 3 bases and J dropped 3; count of bases not matched to a gene: 1. The CDR3 sequence is CASSPGQGYNSPLHF. The CDR3 nucleotides read TGTGCCAGCTCACCCGGACAGGGCTATAATTCACCCCTCCACTTT.

This clone has just a few counts. The CDR3 spells CASSAQVNTEAFF. In DNA, the CDR3 is TGTGCCAGTAGTGCCCAGGTGAACACTGAAGCTTTCTTT. V usage is TRBV19 and J usage is TRBJ1-1; unclear D gene. The CDR3 has 13 amino acids. Between the trimmed V and J ends, which lost 5 bases and 0 bases, there was a span of 7 bases. Germline CDR1 is LNHDA and CDR2 is SQIVND (reference sequence).

The chain carries TRBV10-1 and TRBJ2-2; D remains ambiguous. V lost 0 bases and J lost 5, with 10 bases in between. Germline values: CDR1 WNHNN, CDR2 SYGVQD (reference sequence). The CDR3 covers 15 residues. The CDR3 coding sequence is TGCGCCAGCAGTGAGTCCAGTCTGCAGACCGGGGAGCTGTTTTTT. Translated: CASSESSLQTGELFF.

The genes are TRBV2 and TRBJ2-3; TRBD1 matches 7 bases. Germline V gives CDR1 SNHLY, CDR2 FYNNEI. Unmatched junction bases numbered 0, after V lost 1 base and J lost 11 bases. The CDR3 length is 11 residues. This CDR3 reads CASSEGTGQYF. The CDR3 DNA reads as TGTGCCAGCAGTGAAGGGACAGGGCAGTATTTT.

This chain connects TRBV7-9 to TRBJ2-5; TRBD1 matches at 10 bases. This CDR3 region has 16 residues. V lost 5 bases to trimming and J lost 5 bases; unmatched junction nucleotides: 11. Germline V gene data show CDR1 as SEHNR and CDR2 as FQNEAQ (reference sequence). The CDR3 nucleotides read TGTGCCAGCAGCGTCCGGGACAGGGGCCGGTGGGAGACCCAGTACTTC. Protein product: CASSVRDRGRWETQYF.

The J gene is TRBJ1-4, the V gene TRBV4-2; 9 bases are a match to TRBD1. This CDR3 spans 15 amino acids. Per the germline V gene, CDR1 is LGHNA and CDR2 is YNFKEQ. The J segment lost 5 bases and the V segment lost 5 bases, leaving 6 bases of the junction unmatched. The CDR3 region has the DNA TGTGCCAGCAGCTCAAGGACAGGGGTGAATGAAAAACTGTTTTTT. Its translation: CASSSRTGVNEKLFF.

This clone was counted between two and nine times. CDR3 nucleotide sequence: TGTGCCAGCAGTTCCGGTTCAGGGCTTGCATATGGCTACACCTTC. It specifies CASSSGSGLAYGYTF. The chain carries TRBV7-6 and TRBJ1-2; D is possibly TRBD1 (5 bases). V lost 6 bases, J lost 5 bases, and 19 bases lay in between. Germline lookup yields CDR1 SGHVS and CDR2 FNYEAQ. The CDR3 consists of 15 residues.

The J gene is TRBJ1-1, the V gene TRBV19; D uncertain. V lost 4 bases to trimming and J lost 4 bases, with 10 bases between them. CDR3 size: 13 residues. The germline V gene has CDR1 LNHDA and CDR2 SQIVND (reference sequence). CDR3 residues: CASSTMKSTEAFF. The CDR3 region has the DNA TGTGCCAGTAGTACTATGAAGAGCACTGAAGCTTTCTTT. The full variable domain, with the rest looked up from reference TRBV19 and TRBJ1-1, is DGGITQSPKYLFRKEGQNVTLSCEQNLNHDAMYWYRQDPGQGLRLIYYSQIVNDFQKGDIAEGYSVSREKKESFPLTVTSAQKNPTAFYLCASSTMKSTEAFFGQGTRLTVV.

The rearrangement links TRBV27 to TRBJ1-2, with TRBD1 matching over 7 bases. The CDR3 is 14 residues long. Per the germline V gene, CDR1 is MNHEY and CDR2 is SMNVEV (reference sequence). Losses at the gene ends were 0 bases for V and 5 bases for J; bases not matched to a gene: 3. Here the CDR3 reads CASSLSQGGYGYTF. CDR3 sequence (DNA): TGTGCCAGCAGTTTATCTCAGGGGGGTTATGGCTACACCTTC.